The clone carrying this T cell receptor (beta chain) was seen only a few times. Its antigen is not known. This CDR3 is 15 amino acids long. V lost 2 bases to trimming and J lost 0 bases, with 11 bases between them. CDR1 and CDR2 from the germline V gene are MDHEN and SYDVKM. Here immunoSEQ multiplex PCR was the method, and the copy in TCRdb shows in-frame clones only, minus some. The sample comprises some 30,000 clones, approximately 60% of which are singletons, and approximately 8.7% rests with the top ten. This sample is part of a study of vaccination effects on CD4 cells after COVID-19. Study observations and caveats: Clones from infection and from vaccination both contracted markedly late after vaccination.

After expansion with viral peptide pools in the ViraFEST assay, antigen-specific CD4+ T cells were sequenced. Following 10 days of culture, CD4+ T cells were isolated. All study participants received two doses of BNT162b2 or mRNA-1273 vaccine. Cultures of 2 million or so PBMC per well contained approximately 10 IU/ml IL-2 plus 10 ug/ml peptides. Cells had half their medium changed to IL-2 medium on days 3 and 7. The clonotype was recovered from a human donor who received a COVID-19 vaccine. V usage is TRBV28 and J usage is TRBJ2-7; D might be TRBD1 or TRBD2, each matching 5 bases. The source was CD4+ T cells from PBMCs cultured with SARS-CoV-2 spike peptides, collected after COVID-19 vaccination. DNA of the CDR3: TGTGCCAGCAGTTTACCCGGGGCAGTCTCCTACGAGCAGTACTTC. It encodes CASSLPGAVSYEQYF. Together with reference TRBV28 and TRBJ2-7, the CDR3 gives the full variable domain: DVKVTQSSRYLVKRTGEKVFLECVQDMDHENMFWYRQDPGLGLRLIYFSYDVKMKEKGDIPEGYSVSREKKERFSLILESASTNQTSMYLCASSLPGAVSYEQYFGPGTRLTVT.